This TCR beta chain derives from a study of cytomegalovirus exposure and HLA in healthy donors. The length of the CDR3 is 15 residues. Germline CDR1 and CDR2: LGHNT and FRNRAP. V dropped 5 bases and J dropped 9; count of bases not matched to a gene: 8. About this clone: Its antigen is unidentified.

PCR amplification relied on 60 Vbeta primers (plus 13 Jbeta primers). The assay was immunoSEQ multiplex PCR, and TCRdb's table has in-frame clones only and misses some. The sample carries 110,000 to 150,000 clones, about 71% recorded once. Findings and caveats of the study: A later analysis revealed that TCR association rates differed between HLA loci, peaking at DRB1 and bottoming out at HLA-C. Accounts indicate the classifier identified cytomegalovirus status with strong specificity and sensitivity.

What was sequenced was PBMCs. The TCR comes from a woman aged 55 to 70 in good health and CMV-seropositive. The chain carries TRBV12-5 and TRBJ2-1; TRBD2 matches at 12 bases. The CDR3 sequence: CASGNRLAGVGEQFF. The DNA for the CDR3 is TGTGCTAGTGGTAACCGACTAGCGGGAGTCGGTGAGCAGTTCTTC.